This T cell receptor beta chain was obtained from a study of early T cells in non-severe SARS-CoV-2 infection. Ten or more counts support this clonotype. Antigen specificity is unknown. Study-wide results and limits: Matching results from VDJdb favored anti-spike CD8 responses, leaving private and CD4 specificities undetected.

TCRdb recomputed calls from the 5' RACE reads with MiXCR, one row per CDR3 protein. The data contain 98,000 or so distinct CDR3 sequences, approximately 10% of them singletons. Germline CDR1 and CDR2: SNHLY and FYNNEI. Trimming left V 3 bases short and J 1 base short, with 9 bases between. This CDR3 comprises 14 residues. This rearrangement joins TRBV2 to TRBJ1-2; tentatively, D is TRBD1 (6 bases). This TCR came from an adult who was a healthcare worker with PCR-confirmed SARS-CoV-2 infection or an uninfected control (not recorded which). Source material: whole blood. CDR3 protein: CASSEDRVNYGYTF. The CDR3 DNA is TGTGCCAGCAGTGAGGACAGAGTTAACTATGGCTACACCTTC.